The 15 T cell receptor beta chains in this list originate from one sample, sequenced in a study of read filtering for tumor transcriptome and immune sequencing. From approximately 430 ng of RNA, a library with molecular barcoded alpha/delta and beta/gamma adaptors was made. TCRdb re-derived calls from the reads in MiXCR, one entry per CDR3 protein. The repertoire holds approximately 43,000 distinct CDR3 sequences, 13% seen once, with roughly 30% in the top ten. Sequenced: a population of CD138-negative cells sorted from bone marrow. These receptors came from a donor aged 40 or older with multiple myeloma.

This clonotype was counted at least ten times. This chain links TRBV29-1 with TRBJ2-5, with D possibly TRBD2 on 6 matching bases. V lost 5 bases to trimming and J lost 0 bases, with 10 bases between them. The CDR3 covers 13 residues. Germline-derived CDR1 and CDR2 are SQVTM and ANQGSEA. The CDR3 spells CSVSGLYQETQYF. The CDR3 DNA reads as TGCAGCGTTTCGGGACTGTACCAAGAGACCCAGTACTTC.

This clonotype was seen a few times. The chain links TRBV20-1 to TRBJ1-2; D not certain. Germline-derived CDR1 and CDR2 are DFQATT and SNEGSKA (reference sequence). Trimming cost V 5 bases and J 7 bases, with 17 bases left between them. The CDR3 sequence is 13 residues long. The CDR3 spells CSASEDVGRGYTF. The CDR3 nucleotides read TGCAGTGCTTCTGAGGACGTCGGTCGTGGCTACACCTTC.

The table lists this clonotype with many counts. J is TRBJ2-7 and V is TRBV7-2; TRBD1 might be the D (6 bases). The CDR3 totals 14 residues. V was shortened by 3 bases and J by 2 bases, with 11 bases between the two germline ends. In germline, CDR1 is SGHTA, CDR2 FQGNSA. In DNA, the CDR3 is TGTGCCAGCAGCTTTGGGACACGCACCTACGAGCAGTACTTC. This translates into CASSFGTRTYEQYF.

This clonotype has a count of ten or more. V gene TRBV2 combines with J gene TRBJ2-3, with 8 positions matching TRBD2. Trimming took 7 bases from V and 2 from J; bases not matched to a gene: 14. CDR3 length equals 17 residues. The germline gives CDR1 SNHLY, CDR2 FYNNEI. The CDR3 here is CASKSLPGTSATDTQYF. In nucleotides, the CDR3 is TGTGCCAGCAAAAGCCTGCCCGGGACTAGTGCCACAGATACGCAGTATTTT.

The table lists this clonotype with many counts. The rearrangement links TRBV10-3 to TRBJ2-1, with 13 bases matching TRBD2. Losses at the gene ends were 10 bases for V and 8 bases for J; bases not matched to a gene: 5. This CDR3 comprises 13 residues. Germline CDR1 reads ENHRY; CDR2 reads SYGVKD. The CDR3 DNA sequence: TGTGCCACCAGGACTAGCGGGAGAGATGAGCAGTTCTTC. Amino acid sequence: CATRTSGRDEQFF.

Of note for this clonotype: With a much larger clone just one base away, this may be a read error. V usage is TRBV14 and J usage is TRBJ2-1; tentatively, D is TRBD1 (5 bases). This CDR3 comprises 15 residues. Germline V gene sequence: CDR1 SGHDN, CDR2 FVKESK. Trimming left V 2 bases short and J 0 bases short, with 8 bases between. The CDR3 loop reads CASSQLTDSYNEQFF. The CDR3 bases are TGTGCCAGCAGCCAATTGACAGACTCCTACAATGAGCAGTTCTTC.

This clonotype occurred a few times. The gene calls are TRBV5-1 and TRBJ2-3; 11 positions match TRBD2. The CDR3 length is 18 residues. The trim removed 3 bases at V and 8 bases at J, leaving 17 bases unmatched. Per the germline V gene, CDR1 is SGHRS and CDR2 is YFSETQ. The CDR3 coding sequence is TGCGCCAGCAGCTCCCAACCGTTGGGACTAGCGGACCCCCTTACGCAGTATTTT. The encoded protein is CASSSQPLGLADPLTQYF. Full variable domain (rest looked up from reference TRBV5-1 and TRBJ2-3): KAGVTQTPRYLIKTRGQQVTLSCSPISGHRSVSWYQQTPGQGLQFLFEYFSETQRNKGNFPGRFSGRQFSNSRSEMNVSTLELGDSALYLCASSSQPLGLADPLTQYFGPGTRLTVL.

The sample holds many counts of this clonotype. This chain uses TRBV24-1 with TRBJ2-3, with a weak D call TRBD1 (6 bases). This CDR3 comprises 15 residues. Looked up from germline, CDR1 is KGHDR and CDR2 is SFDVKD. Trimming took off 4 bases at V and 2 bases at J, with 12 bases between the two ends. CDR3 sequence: CATSEGHGITDTQYF. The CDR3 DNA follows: TGTGCCACCAGTGAGGGACACGGCATCACAGATACGCAGTATTTT.

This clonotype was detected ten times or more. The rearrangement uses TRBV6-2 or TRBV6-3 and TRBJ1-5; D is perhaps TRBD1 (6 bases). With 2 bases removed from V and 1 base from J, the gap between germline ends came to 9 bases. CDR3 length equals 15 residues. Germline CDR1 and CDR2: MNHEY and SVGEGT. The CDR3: CASSYRDTSNQPQHF. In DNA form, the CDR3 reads TGTGCCAGCAGTTACAGGGACACGAGCAATCAGCCCCAGCATTTT.

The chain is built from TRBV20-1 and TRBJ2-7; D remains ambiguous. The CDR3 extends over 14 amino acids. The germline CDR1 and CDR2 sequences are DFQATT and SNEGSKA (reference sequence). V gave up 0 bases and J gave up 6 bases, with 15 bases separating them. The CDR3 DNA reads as TGCAGTGCTAGAGATCTTCTGGCCGTAGGCGAGCAGTACTTC. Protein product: CSARDLLAVGEQYF.

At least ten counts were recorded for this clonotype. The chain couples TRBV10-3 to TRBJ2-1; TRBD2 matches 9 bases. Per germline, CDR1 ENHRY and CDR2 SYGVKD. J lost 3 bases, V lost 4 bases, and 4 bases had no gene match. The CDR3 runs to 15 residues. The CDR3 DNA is TGTGCCATCAGTGCGGCTAGCGGGATCTACAATGAGCAGTTCTTC. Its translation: CAISAASGIYNEQFF.

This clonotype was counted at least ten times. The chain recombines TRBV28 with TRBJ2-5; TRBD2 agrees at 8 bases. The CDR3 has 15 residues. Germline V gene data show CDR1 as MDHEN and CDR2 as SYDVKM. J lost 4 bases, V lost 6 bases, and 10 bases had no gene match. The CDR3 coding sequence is TGTGCCAGCAGCCCGGGGGGGGCAGGAAGAGAGACCCAGTACTTC. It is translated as CASSPGGAGRETQYF. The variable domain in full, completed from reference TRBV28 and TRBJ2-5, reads DVKVTQSSRYLVKRTGEKVFLECVQDMDHENMFWYRQDPGLGLRLIYFSYDVKMKEKGDIPEGYSVSREKKERFSLILESASTNQTSMYLCASSPGGAGRETQYFGPGTRLLVL.

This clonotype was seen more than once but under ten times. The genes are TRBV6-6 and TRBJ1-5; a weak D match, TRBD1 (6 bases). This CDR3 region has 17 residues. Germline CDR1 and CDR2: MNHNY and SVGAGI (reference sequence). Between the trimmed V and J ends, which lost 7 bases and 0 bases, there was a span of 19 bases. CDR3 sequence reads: CASTLGGGFGSNQPQHF. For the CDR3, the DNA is TGTGCCAGCACCTTAGGGGGAGGCTTCGGTAGCAATCAGCCCCAGCATTTT.

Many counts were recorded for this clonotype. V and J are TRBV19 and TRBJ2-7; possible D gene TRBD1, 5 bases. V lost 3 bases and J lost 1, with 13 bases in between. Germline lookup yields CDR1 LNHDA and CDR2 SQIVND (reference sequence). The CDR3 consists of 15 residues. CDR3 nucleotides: TGTGCCAGTAGTATTGGGGCCGAACCATCCTACGAGCAGTACTTC. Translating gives CASSIGAEPSYEQYF.

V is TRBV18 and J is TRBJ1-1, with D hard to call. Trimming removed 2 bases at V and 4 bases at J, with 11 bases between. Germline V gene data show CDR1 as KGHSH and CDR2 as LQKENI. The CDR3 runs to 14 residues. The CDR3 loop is CASSPGRTFTEAFF. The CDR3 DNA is TGTGCCAGCTCACCAGGCAGAACATTCACTGAAGCTTTCTTT.